This TCR beta chain was identified in a study of T cells in localized non-small cell lung cancer. Broader study findings: An association was observed between higher blood T cell density and longer overall survival.

The data were produced by immunoSEQ multiplex PCR, yet TCRdb's version contains in-frame clones alone and is incomplete. The sample includes fewer than 35,000 clones, approximately 91% of them seen just once. On this clone: Its antigen is not identified.

Trimming took 6 bases from V and 1 from J, leaving 12 bases between them. The CDR3 is made up of 14 amino acids. CDR1 and CDR2 (germline): MDHEN, SYDVKM. Specimen: peripheral blood, collected before any cancer treatment. The chain couples TRBV28 to TRBJ1-1; TRBD1 is a possible D gene (6 bases). This TCR was sampled from a female donor of 60 years or more with stage I lung adenocarcinoma. In DNA form, the CDR3 reads TGTGCCAGCAGCCACGGACAGTCGAACACTGAAGCTTTCTTT. Protein product: CASSHGQSNTEAFF.